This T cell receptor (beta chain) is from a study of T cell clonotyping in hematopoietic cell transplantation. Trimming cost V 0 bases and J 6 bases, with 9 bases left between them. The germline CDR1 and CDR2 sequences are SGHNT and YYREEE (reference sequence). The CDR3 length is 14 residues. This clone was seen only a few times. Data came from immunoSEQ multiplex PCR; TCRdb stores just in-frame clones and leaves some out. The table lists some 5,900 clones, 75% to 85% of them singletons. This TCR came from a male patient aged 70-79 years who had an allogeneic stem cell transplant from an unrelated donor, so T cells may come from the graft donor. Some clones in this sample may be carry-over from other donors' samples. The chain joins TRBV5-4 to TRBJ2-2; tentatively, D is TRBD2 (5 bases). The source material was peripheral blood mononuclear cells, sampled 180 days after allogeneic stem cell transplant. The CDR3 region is CASSLGGFPGELFF. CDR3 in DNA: TGTGCCAGCAGCTTGGGAGGGTTCCCCGGGGAGCTGTTTTTT. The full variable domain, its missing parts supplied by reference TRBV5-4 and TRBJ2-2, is ETGVTQSPTHLIKTRGQQVTLRCSSQSGHNTVSWYQQALGQGPQFIFQYYREEENGRGNFPPRFSGLQFPNYSSELNVNALELDDSALYLCASSLGGFPGELFFGEGSRLTVL.